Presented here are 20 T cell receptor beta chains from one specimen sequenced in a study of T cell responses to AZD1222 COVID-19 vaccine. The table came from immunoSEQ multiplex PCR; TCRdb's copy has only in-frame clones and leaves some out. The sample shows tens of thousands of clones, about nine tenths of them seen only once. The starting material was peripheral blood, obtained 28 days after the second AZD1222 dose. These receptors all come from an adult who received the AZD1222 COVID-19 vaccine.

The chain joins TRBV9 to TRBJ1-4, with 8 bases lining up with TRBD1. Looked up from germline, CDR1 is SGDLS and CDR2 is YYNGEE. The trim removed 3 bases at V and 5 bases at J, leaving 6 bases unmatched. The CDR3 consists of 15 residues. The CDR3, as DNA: TGTGCCAGCAGCGGAGGGGCAGGGGGCAATGAAAAACTGTTTTTT. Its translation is CASSGGAGGNEKLFF.

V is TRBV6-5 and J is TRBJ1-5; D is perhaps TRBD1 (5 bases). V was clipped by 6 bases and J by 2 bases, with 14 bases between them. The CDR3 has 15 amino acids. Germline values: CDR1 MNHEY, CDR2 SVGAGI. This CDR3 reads CASRDGGPRNQPQHF. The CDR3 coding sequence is TGTGCCAGCAGGGATGGGGGACCCCGCAATCAGCCCCAGCATTTT.

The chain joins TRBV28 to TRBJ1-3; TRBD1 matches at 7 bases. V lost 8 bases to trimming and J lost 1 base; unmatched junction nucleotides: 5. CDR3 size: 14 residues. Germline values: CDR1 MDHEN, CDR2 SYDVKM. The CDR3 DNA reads TGTGCCAGCCAGGGGGGAGGGTCTGGAAACACCATATATTTT. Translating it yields CASQGGGSGNTIYF.

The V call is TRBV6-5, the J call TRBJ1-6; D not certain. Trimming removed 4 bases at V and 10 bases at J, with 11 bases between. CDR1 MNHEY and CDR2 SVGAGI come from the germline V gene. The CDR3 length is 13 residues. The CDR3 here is CASSFDPRSPLHF. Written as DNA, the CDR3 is TGTGCCAGCAGTTTCGACCCTCGGTCACCCCTCCACTTT.

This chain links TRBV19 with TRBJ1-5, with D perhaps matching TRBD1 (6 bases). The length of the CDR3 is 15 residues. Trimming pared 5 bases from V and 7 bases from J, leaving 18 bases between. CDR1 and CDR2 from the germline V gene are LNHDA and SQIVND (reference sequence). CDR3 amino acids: CASSPGAGLRQPQHF. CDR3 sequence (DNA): TGTGCCAGTAGTCCAGGGGCAGGTCTAAGGCAGCCCCAGCATTTT.

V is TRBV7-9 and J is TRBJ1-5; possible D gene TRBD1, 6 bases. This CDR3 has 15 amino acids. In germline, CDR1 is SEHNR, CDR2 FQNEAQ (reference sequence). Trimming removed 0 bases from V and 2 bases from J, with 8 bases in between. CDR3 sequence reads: CASSLAGGGNQPQHF. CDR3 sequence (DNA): TGTGCCAGCAGCTTAGCTGGGGGCGGCAATCAGCCCCAGCATTTT. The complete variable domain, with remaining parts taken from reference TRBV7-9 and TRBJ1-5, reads DTGVSQNPRHKITKRGQNVTFRCDPISEHNRLYWYRQTLGQGPEFLTYFQNEAQLEKSRLLSDRFSAERPKGSFSTLEIQRTEQGDSAMYLCASSLAGGGNQPQHFGDGTRLSIL.

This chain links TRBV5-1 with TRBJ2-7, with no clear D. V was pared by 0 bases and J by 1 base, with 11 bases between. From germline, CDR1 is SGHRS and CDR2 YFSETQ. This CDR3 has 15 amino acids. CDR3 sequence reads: CASSLGATVSYEQYF. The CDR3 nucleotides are TGCGCCAGCAGCTTGGGCGCTACAGTATCCTACGAGCAGTACTTC.

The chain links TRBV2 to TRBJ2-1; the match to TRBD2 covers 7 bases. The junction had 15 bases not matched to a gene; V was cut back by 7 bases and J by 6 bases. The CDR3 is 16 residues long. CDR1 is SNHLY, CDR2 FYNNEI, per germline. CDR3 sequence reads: CASTPGWAGDPNEQFF. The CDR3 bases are TGTGCCAGCACCCCTGGCTGGGCGGGAGACCCCAATGAGCAGTTCTTC. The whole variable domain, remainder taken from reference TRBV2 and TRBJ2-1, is EPEVTQTPSHQVTQMGQEVILRCVPISNHLYFYWYRQILGQKVEFLVSFYNNEISEKSEIFDDQFSVERPDGSNFTLKIRSTKLEDSAMYFCASTPGWAGDPNEQFFGPGTRLTVL.

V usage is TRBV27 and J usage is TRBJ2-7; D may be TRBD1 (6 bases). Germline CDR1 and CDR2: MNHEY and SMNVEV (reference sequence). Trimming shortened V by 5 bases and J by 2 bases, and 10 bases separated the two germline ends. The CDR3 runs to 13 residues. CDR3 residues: CASSRDTTYEQYF. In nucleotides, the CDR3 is TGTGCCAGCAGTCGGGACACAACCTACGAGCAGTACTTC.

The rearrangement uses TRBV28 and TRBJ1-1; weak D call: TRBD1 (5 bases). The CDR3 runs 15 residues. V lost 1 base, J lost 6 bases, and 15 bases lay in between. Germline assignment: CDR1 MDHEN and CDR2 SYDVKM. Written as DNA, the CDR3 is TGTGCCAGCAGTTTATATGTGAGGACATCCCCTGAAGCTTTCTTT. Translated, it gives CASSLYVRTSPEAFF.

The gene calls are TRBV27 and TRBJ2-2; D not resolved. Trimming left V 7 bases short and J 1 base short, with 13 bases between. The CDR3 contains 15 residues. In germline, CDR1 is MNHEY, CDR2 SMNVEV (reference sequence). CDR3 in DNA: TGTGCCAGCACCCAGACCTTCATGAACACCGGGGAGCTGTTTTTT. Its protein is CASTQTFMNTGELFF.

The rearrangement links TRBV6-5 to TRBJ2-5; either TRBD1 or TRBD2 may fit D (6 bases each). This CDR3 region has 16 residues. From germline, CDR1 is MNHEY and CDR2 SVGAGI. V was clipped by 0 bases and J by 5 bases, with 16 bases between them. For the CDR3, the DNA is TGTGCCAGCAGTTACTCATGGGGGGCGGGGTCTGAGACCCAGTACTTC. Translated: CASSYSWGAGSETQYF.

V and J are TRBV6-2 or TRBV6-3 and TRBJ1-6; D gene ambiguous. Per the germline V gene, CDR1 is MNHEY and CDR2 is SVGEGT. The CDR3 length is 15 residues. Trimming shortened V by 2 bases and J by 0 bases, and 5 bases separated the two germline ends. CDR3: CASSYASSYNSPLHF. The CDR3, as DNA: TGTGCCAGCAGTTACGCGAGCTCCTATAATTCACCCCTCCACTTT.

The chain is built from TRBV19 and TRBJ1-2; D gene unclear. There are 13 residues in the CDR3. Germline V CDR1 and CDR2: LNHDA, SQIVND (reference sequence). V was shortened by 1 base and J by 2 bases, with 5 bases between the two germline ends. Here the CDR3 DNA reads TGTGCCAGTAGTATAGCCGGAAACTATGGCTACACCTTC. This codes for CASSIAGNYGYTF.

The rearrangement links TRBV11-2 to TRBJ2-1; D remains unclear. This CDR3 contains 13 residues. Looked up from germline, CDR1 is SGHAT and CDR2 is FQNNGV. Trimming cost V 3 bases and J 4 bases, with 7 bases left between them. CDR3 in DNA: TGTGCCAGCAGCTTTCCGATTTACAATGAGCAGTTCTTC. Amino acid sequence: CASSFPIYNEQFF.

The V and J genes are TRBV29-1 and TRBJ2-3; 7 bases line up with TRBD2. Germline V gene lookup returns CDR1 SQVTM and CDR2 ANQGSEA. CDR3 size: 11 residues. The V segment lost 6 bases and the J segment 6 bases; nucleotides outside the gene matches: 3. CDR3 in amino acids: CSVLLADTQYF. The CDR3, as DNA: TGCAGCGTCCTACTAGCGGATACGCAGTATTTT.

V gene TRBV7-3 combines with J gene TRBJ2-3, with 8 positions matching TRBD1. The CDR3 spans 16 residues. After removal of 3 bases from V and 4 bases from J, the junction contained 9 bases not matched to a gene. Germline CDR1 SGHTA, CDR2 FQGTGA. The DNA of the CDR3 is TGTGCCAGCAGCTTGGGGACAGGCCTGAACTCAGATACGCAGTATTTT. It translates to CASSLGTGLNSDTQYF.

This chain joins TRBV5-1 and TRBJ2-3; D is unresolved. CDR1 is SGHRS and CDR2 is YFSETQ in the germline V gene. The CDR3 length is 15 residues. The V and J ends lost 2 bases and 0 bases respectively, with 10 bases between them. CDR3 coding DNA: TGCGCCAGCAGCTTACACGGCACTAGCACAGATACGCAGTATTTT. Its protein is CASSLHGTSTDTQYF.

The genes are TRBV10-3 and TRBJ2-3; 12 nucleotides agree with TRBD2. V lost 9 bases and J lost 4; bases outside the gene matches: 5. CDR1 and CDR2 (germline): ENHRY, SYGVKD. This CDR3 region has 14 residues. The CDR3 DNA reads TGTGCCATAACTAGCGGGAGGCGGGCAGATACGCAGTATTTT. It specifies CAITSGRRADTQYF.

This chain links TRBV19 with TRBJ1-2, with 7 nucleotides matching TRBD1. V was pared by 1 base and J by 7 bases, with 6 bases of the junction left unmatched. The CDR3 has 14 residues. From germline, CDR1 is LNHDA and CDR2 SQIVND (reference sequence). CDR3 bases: TGTGCCAGTAGTATAGGGACAGGAGCGGGTGGCTACACCTTC. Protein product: CASSIGTGAGGYTF. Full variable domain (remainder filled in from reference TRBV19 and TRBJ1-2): DGGITQSPKYLFRKEGQNVTLSCEQNLNHDAMYWYRQDPGQGLRLIYYSQIVNDFQKGDIAEGYSVSREKKESFPLTVTSAQKNPTAFYLCASSIGTGAGGYTFGSGTRLTVV.